The next 2 T cell receptor beta chains were all read from a single sample in a study of identical twins. One entry per CDR3 protein, called by TCRdb with MiXCR from the 5' RACE reads. The data hold hundreds of thousands of distinct CDR3 sequences, with 24% observed a single time. Another study also made use of these data, one on T cells expressing NK-cell markers.

Material for sequencing was CD4+ T cells sorted from blood. These receptors were obtained from a woman younger than 30 in good health.

This clonotype occurred a few times. The V gene is TRBV5-1, the J gene TRBJ2-5, with D possibly TRBD1 on 6 matching bases. Trimming removed 4 bases from V and 4 bases from J, with 14 bases in between. The CDR3 is 14 residues long. CDR1 and CDR2 from the germline V gene are SGHRS and YFSETQ. In DNA form, the CDR3 reads TGCGCCAGCAGCCAGGGGCTGACAAGAGAGACCCAGTACTTC. Its translation is CASSQGLTRETQYF.

The chain recombines TRBV29-1 with TRBJ2-1; 15 bases are a match to TRBD2. V gave up 1 base and J gave up 0 bases; unmatched junction bases: 7. Germline CDR1 reads SQVTM; CDR2 reads ANQGSEA. CDR3 size: 19 residues. CDR3: CSVEAGLAGGPSSYNEQFF. CDR3 bases: TGCAGCGTTGAAGCCGGACTAGCGGGAGGGCCCAGCTCCTACAATGAGCAGTTCTTC.